This TCR beta chain came from a study of beta chain features in type 1 diabetes. Germline CDR1 is LNHNV and CDR2 is YYDKDF (reference sequence). This CDR3 has 14 residues. Trimming left V 8 bases short and J 1 base short, with 12 bases between. Expressed TCRB transcripts were sequenced after all isolated RNA was converted to cDNA. Data came from immunoSEQ multiplex PCR; TCRdb stores just in-frame clones and leaves some out. This table has about 340,000 clones, around an eighth appearing once. Study-wide findings and caveats: All four CD4+ subsets from Type 1 diabetes patients carried moderately but significantly shorter TCRB CDR3s.

This clone was detected a few times. Its antigen is undetermined. The chain has TRBV15 and TRBJ1-5; D might be TRBD1 (6 bases). Sample: naive CD4+ T cells from blood. This receptor was obtained from a woman aged 18-35 years with type 1 diabetes. In DNA form, the CDR3 reads TGTGCCACCGGGTTACAGGGAAGCAATCAGCCCCAGCATTTT. Its translation is CATGLQGSNQPQHF.